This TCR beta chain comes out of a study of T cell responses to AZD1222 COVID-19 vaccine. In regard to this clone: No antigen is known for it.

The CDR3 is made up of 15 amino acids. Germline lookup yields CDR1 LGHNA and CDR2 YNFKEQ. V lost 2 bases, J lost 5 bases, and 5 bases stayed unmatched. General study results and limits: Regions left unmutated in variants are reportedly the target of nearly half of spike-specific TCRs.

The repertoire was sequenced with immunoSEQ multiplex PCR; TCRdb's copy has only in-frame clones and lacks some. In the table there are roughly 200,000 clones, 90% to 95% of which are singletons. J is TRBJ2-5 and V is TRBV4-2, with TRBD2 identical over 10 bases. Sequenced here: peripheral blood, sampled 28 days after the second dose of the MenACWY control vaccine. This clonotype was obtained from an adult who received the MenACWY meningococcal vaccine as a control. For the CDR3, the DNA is TGTGCCAGCAGCCAACTAGCGGGGGAGGGTGAGACCCAGTACTTC. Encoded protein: CASSQLAGEGETQYF.